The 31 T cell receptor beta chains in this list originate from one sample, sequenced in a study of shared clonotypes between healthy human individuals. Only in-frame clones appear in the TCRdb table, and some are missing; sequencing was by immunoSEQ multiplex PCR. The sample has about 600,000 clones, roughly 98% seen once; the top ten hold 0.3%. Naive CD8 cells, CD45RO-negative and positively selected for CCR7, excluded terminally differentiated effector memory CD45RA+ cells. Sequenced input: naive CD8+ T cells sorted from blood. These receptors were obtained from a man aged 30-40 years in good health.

The CDR3 spells CASSPPRVGVSYEQYF. The CDR3 DNA sequence: TGTGCCAGCTCACCACCAAGGGTAGGGGTCTCCTACGAGCAGTACTTC. The V call is TRBV18, the J call TRBJ2-7; D perhaps matches TRBD1 (5 bases). V was cut by 0 bases and J by 0 bases, with 12 bases left in between. This CDR3 is built from 16 residues. CDR1 KGHSH and CDR2 LQKENI come from the germline V gene. The whole variable domain, remainder taken from reference TRBV18 and TRBJ2-7, is NAGVMQNPRHLVRRRGQEARLRCSPMKGHSHVYWYRQLPEEGLKFMVYLQKENIIDESGMPKERFSAEFPKEGPSILRIQQVVRGDSAAYFCASSPPRVGVSYEQYFGPGTRLTVT.

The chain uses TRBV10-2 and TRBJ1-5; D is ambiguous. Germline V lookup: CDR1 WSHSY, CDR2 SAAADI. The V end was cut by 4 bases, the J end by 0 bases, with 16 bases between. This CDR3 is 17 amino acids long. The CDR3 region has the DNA TGCGCCAGCAGTGGGTCTCCAGCGGGGTATAGCAATCAGCCCCAGCATTTT. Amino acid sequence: CASSGSPAGYSNQPQHF.

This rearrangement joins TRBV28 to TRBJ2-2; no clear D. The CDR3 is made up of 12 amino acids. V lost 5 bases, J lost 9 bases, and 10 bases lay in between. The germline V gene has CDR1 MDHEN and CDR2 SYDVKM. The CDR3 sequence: CASSLKLRELFF. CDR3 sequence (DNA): TGTGCCAGCAGTCTCAAATTGAGGGAGCTGTTTTTT.

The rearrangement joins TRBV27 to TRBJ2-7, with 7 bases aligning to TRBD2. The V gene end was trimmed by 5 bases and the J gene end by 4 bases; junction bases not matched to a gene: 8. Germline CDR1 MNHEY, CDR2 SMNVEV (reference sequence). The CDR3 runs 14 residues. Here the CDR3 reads CASSASDGGYEQYF. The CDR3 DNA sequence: TGTGCCAGCAGTGCCTCGGACGGGGGGTACGAGCAGTACTTC.

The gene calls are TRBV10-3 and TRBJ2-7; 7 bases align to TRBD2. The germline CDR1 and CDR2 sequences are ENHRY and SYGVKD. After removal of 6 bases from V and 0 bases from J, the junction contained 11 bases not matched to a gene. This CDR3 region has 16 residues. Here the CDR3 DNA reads TGTGCCATCAGGACCCCCGTCGGGGGGAGCTCCTACGAGCAGTACTTC. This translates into CAIRTPVGGSSYEQYF.

The CDR3 loop reads CAISPGTSGYEQYF. CDR3 coding DNA: TGTGCCATCAGCCCCGGGACTAGCGGCTACGAGCAGTACTTC. The J gene is TRBJ2-7, the V gene TRBV10-3; 11 bases are a match to TRBD2. The CDR3 totals 14 residues. Per germline, CDR1 ENHRY and CDR2 SYGVKD. The trim removed 6 bases at V and 3 bases at J, leaving 4 bases unmatched.

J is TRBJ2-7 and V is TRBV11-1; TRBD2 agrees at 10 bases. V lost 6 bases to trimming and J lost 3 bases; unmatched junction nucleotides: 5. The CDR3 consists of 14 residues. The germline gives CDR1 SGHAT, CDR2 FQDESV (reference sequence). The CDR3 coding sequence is TGTGCCAGCAGTTCAGCGGGAGGGGACTACGAGCAGTACTTC. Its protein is CASSSAGGDYEQYF.

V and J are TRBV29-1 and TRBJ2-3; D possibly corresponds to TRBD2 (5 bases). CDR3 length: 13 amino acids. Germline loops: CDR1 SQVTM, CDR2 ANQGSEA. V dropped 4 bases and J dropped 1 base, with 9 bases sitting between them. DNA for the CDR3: TGCAGCGTTGCGGAGGTGGGCACAGATACGCAGTATTTT. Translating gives CSVAEVGTDTQYF.

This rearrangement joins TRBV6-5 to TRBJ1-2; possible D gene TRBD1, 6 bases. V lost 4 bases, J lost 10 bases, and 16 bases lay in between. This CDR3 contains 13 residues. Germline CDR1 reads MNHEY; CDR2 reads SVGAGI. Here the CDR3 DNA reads TGTGCCAGCAGTTTCCGGGACACCTGGTTCTACACCTTC. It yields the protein CASSFRDTWFYTF.

CDR3 DNA: TGTGCCAGCAGCTTAGGAGGGACAGGAGGCGTCACAGATACGCAGTATTTT. It codes for CASSLGGTGGVTDTQYF. V is TRBV11-3 and J is TRBJ2-3, with TRBD1 matching over 8 bases. The CDR3 contains 17 residues. V was pared by 1 base and J by 2 bases, with 8 bases of the junction left unmatched. The germline V gene encodes CDR1 SGHNT and CDR2 YENEEA.

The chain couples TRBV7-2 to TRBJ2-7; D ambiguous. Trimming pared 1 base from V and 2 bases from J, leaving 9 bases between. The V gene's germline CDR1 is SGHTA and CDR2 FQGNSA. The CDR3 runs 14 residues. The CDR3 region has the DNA TGTGCCAGCAGCTTAGTGGCGGAAGCCTACGAGCAGTACTTC. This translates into CASSLVAEAYEQYF.

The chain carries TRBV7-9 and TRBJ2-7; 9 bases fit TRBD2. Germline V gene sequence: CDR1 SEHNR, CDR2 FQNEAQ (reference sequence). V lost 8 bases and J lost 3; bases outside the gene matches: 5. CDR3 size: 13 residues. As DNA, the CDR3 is TGTGCCAGCCGTAGCGGGAGTGGCTACGAGCAGTACTTC. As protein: CASRSGSGYEQYF.

The CDR3 reads CASSLEAGPYEQYF. The DNA for the CDR3 is TGTGCCAGCAGCTTAGAGGCAGGCCCCTACGAGCAGTACTTC. This chain uses TRBV11-2 with TRBJ2-7; D call uncertain. Trimming removed 0 bases at V and 2 bases at J, with 8 bases between. CDR3 length: 14 amino acids. Germline assignment: CDR1 SGHAT and CDR2 FQNNGV.

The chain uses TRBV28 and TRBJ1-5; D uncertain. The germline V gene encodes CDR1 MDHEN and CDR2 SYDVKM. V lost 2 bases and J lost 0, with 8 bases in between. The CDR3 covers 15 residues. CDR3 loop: CASSLTLNSNQPQHF. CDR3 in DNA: TGTGCCAGCAGTTTAACCCTGAATAGCAATCAGCCCCAGCATTTT.

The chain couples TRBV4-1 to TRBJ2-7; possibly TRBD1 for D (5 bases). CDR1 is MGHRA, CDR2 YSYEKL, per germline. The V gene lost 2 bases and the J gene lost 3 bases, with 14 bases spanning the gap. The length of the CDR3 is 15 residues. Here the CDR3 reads CASSQNRGSGYEQYF. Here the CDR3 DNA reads TGCGCCAGCAGCCAAAATAGGGGTTCCGGCTACGAGCAGTACTTC.

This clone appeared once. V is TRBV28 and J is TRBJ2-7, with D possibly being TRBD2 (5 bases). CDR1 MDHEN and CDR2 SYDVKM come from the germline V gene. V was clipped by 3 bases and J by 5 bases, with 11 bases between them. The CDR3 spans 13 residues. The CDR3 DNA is TGTGCCAGCAGTTTTGACTACATAGACGAGCAGTACTTC. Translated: CASSFDYIDEQYF.

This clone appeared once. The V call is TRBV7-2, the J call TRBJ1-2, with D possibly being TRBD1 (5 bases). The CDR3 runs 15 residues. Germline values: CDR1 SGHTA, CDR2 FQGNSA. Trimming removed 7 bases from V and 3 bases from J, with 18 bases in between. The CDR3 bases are TGTGCCAGCACCGACCGGGACGGCGTGTACTATGGCTACACCTTC. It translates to CASTDRDGVYYGYTF. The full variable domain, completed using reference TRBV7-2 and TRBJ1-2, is GAGVSQSPSNKVTEKGKDVELRCDPISGHTALYWYRQSLGQGLEFLIYFQGNSAPDKSGLPSDRFSAERTGGSVSTLTIQRTQQEDSAVYLCASTDRDGVYYGYTFGSGTRLTVV.

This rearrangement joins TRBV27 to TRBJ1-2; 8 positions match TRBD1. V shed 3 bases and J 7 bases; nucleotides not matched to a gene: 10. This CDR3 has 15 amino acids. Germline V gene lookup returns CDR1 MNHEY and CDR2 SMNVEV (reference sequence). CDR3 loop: CASSFVPGGFSGYTF. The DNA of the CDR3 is TGTGCCAGCAGTTTCGTTCCAGGGGGCTTCTCTGGCTACACCTTC.

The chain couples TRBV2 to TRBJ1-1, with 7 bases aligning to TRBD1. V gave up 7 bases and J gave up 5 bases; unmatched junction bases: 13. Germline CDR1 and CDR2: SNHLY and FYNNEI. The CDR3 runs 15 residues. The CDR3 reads CASIRDRAARTEAFF. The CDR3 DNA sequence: TGTGCCAGCATCCGTGACAGGGCGGCTAGAACTGAAGCTTTCTTT. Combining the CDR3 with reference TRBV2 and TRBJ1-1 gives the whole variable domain EPEVTQTPSHQVTQMGQEVILRCVPISNHLYFYWYRQILGQKVEFLVSFYNNEISEKSEIFDDQFSVERPDGSNFTLKIRSTKLEDSAMYFCASIRDRAARTEAFFGQGTRLTVV.

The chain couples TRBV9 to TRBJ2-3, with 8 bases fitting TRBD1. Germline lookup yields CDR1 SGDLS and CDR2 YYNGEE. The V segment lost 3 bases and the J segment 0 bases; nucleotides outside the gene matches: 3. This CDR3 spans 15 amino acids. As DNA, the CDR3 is TGTGCCAGCAGCGCCTGGGACAGGAGCACAGATACGCAGTATTTT. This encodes CASSAWDRSTDTQYF.

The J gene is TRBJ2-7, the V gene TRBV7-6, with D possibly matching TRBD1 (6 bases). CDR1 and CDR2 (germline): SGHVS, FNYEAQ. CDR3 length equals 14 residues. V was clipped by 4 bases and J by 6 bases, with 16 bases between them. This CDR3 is CASSSDSRLSEQYF. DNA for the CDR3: TGTGCCAGCAGCTCGGACAGTAGGCTTTCCGAGCAGTACTTC.

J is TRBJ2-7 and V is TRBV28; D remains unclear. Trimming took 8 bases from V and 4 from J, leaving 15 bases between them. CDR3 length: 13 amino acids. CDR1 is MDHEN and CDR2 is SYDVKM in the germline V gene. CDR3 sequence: CASGLRLSYEQYF. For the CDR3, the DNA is TGTGCCAGCGGTCTTCGCCTTTCTTACGAGCAGTACTTC. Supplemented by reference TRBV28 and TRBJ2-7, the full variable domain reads DVKVTQSSRYLVKRTGEKVFLECVQDMDHENMFWYRQDPGLGLRLIYFSYDVKMKEKGDIPEGYSVSREKKERFSLILESASTNQTSMYLCASGLRLSYEQYFGPGTRLTVT.

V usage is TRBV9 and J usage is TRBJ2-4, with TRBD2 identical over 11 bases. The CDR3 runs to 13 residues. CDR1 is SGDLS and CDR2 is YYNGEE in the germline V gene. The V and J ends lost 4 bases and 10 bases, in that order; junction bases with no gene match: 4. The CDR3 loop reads CASSLGLAGIQYF. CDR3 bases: TGTGCCAGCAGCCTCGGACTAGCGGGTATTCAGTACTTC.

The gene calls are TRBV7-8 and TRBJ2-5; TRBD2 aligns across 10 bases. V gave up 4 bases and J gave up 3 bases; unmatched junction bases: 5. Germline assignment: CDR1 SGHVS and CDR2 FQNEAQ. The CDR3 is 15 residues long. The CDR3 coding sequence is TGTGCCAGCAGCTCCGGTCTAGCGGGAGAAGAGACCCAGTACTTC. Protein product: CASSSGLAGEETQYF.

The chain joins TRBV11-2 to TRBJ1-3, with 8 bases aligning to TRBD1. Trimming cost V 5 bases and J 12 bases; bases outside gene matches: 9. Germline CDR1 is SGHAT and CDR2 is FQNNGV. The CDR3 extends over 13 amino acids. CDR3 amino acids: CASSIRQGRIIYF. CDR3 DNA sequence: TGTGCCAGCAGCATAAGACAGGGGCGGATCATATATTTT. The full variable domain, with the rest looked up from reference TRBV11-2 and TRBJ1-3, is EAGVAQSPRYKIIEKRQSVAFWCNPISGHATLYWYQQILGQGPKLLIQFQNNGVVDDSQLPKDRFSAERLKGVDSTLKIQPAKLEDSAVYLCASSIRQGRIIYFGEGSWLTVV.

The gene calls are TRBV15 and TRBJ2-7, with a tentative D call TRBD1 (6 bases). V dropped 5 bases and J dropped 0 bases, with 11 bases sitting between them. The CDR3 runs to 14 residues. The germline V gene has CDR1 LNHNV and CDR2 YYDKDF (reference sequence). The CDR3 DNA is TGTGCCACCAGCCGTGGGACAAGCTCCTACGAGCAGTACTTC. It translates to CATSRGTSSYEQYF.

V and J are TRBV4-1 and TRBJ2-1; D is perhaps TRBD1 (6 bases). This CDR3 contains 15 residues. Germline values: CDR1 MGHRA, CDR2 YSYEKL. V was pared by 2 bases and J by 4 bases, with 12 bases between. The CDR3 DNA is TGCGCCAGCAGCCAAAGCACCGGACAGTACAATGAGCAGTTCTTC. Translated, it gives CASSQSTGQYNEQFF.

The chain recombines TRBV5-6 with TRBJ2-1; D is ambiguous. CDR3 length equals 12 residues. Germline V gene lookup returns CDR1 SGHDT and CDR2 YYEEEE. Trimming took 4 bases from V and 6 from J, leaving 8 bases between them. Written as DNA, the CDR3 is TGTGCCAGCAGCGGCCTAGGCAATGAGCAGTTCTTC. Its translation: CASSGLGNEQFF.

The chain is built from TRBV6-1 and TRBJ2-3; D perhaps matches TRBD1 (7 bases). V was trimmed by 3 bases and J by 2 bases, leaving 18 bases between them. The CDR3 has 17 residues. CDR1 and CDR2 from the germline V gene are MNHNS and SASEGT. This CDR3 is CASSDWVGGQITDTQYF. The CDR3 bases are TGTGCCAGCAGTGATTGGGTGGGGGGACAGATCACAGATACGCAGTATTTT.

The CDR3 sequence is CASRDGGNYGYTF. The DNA of the CDR3 is TGTGCCAGCAGGGATGGGGGGAACTATGGCTACACCTTC. The rearrangement joins TRBV27 to TRBJ1-2; D is possibly TRBD1 (5 bases). The CDR3 is made up of 13 amino acids. V was cut by 6 bases and J by 2 bases, with 10 bases left in between. Germline lookup yields CDR1 MNHEY and CDR2 SMNVEV (reference sequence).

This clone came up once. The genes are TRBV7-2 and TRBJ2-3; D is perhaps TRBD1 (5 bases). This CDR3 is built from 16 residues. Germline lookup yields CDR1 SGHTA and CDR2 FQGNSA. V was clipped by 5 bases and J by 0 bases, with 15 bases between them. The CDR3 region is CASSQEGAGSTDTQYF. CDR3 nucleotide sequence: TGTGCCAGCAGCCAAGAAGGGGCCGGGAGCACAGATACGCAGTATTTT. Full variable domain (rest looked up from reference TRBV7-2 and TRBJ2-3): GAGVSQSPSNKVTEKGKDVELRCDPISGHTALYWYRQSLGQGLEFLIYFQGNSAPDKSGLPSDRFSAERTGGSVSTLTIQRTQQEDSAVYLCASSQEGAGSTDTQYFGPGTRLTVL.